This T cell receptor (beta chain) was sequenced during a study of T cell responses to AZD1222 COVID-19 vaccine. Overall study findings and caveats: Repertoire sampling was restricted to post-peak T cell response timepoints. Spike was spanned by vaccine-associated CD4 TCRs, which were dominant at 160-218 and 743-854. Variant regions that are unmutated are reportedly the target of nearly half of spike-specific TCRs.

Second-dose recipients at about 4 or about 12 weeks were treated as one pooled group. Concerning this clone itself: No antigen is known for it.

The CDR3 totals 15 residues. Germline V gene data show CDR1 as SGDLS and CDR2 as YYNGEE. V lost 0 bases to trimming and J lost 9 bases, with 13 bases between them. Assay: immunoSEQ multiplex PCR; the TCRdb copy retains only in-frame clones and omits some. The sample yields about 120,000 clones, 92% seen once. The sample here was peripheral blood, taken 28 days after the second AZD1222 dose. The chain recombines TRBV9 with TRBJ1-6; TRBD1 is a possible D gene (6 bases). This sequence was found in an adult who received the AZD1222 COVID-19 vaccine. This CDR3 is CASSVATGQSSPLHF. Written as DNA, the CDR3 is TGTGCCAGCAGCGTAGCTACGGGACAAAGTTCACCCCTCCACTTT.